The T cell receptor beta chain described here comes from a study of blood T cell repertoires in COVID-19. Study at large: T cells, B-cell-depleted T cells, or PBMCs provided the cDNA or gDNA that served as material.

Per the original methods: Amplified reference gene primers provided the basis for estimating nucleated cell counts. Only in-frame clones appear in the TCRdb table, and some are missing; sequencing was by immunoSEQ multiplex PCR. V, J and clone size derive from that table, while D and trimming were established from the DNA sequence. The sample contains a few hundred thousand clones, less than 85% of which appear only once. This clone was counted a single time. V shed 5 bases, J shed 2 bases, and the junction held 10 bases outside the gene matches. CDR3 length: 17 residues. Germline V CDR1 and CDR2: SEHNR, FQNEAQ (reference sequence).

This sequence joins TRBV7-9 and TRBJ2-3; the match to TRBD2 covers 10 bases. The TCR comes from a woman aged 18-29 years with acute or convalescent COVID-19. Sequencing was done on a sample of peripheral blood. DNA for the CDR3: TGTGCCAGCAGCCCCGGCATTAGCGGGAGGACCACAGATACGCAGTATTTT. Its translation is CASSPGISGRTTDTQYF. The complete variable domain, with remaining parts taken from reference TRBV7-9 and TRBJ2-3, reads DTGVSQNPRHKITKRGQNVTFRCDPISEHNRLYWYRQTLGQGPEFLTYFQNEAQLEKSRLLSDRFSAERPKGSFSTLEIQRTEQGDSAMYLCASSPGISGRTTDTQYFGPGTRLTVL.